What follows is one TCR beta chain and its context. Its target is not known. CDR1 is LGHNA, CDR2 YNFKEQ, per germline. The length of the CDR3 is 14 residues. The V gene lost 7 bases and the J gene lost 2 bases, with 14 bases spanning the gap. Indicated time point: pre-treatment baseline. Response was assessed by RECIST 1.1 at 12 weeks, except a couple of rapid progressors. Produced via immunoSEQ multiplex PCR; TCRdb's table is partial and in-frame only. This sample carries roughly 3,400 clones, about 92% of them seen once, and the ten largest clones take around 0.5%. This record belongs to a study of blood T cell dynamics during melanoma immunotherapy. General study findings and limits: The most clonal sorted CD8+ subset, immune-effector cells, was closest to cell-free DNA CDR3 sequences. Whether repertoire-driving clones were melanoma-specific could not be determined.

Sequencing used effector memory CD8+ T cells from blood, obtained from a patient treated with checkpoint blockade. The chain recombines TRBV4-2 with TRBJ1-1; D is perhaps TRBD1 (5 bases). The clonotype was recovered from a human donor with melanoma. CDR3: CASIRDGLNTEAFF. The CDR3 nucleotides read TGTGCCAGCATTCGGGACGGACTTAACACTGAAGCTTTCTTT.